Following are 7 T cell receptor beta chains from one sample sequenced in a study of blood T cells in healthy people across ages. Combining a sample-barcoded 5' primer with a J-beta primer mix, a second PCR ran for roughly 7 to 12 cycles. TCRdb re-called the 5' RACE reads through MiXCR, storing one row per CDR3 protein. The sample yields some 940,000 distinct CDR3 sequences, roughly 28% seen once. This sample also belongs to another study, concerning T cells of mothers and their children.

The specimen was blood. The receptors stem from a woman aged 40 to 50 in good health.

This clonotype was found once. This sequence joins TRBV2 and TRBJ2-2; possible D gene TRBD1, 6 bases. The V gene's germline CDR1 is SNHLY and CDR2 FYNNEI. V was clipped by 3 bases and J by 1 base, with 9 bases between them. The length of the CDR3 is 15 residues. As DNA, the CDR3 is TGTGCCAGCAGTGATCTAGGGGGGAACACCGGGGAGCTGTTTTTT. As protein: CASSDLGGNTGELFF.

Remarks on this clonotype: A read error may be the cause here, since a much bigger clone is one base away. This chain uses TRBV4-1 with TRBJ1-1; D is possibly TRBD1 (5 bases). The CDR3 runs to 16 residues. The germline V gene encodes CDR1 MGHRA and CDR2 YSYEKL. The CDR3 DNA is TGCGTCAGCAGCCAAGACCTATTTAGGGGGAACACTGAAGCTTTCTTT. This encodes CVSSQDLFRGNTEAFF.

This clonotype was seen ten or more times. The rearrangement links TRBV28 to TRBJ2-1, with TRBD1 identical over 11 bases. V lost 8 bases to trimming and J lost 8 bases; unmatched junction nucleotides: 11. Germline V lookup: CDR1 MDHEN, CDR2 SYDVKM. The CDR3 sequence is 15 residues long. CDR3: CASVSPGTGGDEQFF. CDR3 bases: TGTGCCAGCGTGAGTCCCGGGACAGGGGGTGATGAGCAGTTCTTC.

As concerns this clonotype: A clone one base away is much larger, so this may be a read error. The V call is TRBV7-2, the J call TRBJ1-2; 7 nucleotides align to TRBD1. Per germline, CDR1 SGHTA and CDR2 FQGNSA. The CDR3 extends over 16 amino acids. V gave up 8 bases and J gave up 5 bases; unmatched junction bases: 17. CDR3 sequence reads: CASGSWGTVSPYGYTF. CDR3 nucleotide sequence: TGTGCCAGCGGTTCGTGGGGGACAGTTTCGCCTTATGGCTACACCTTC.

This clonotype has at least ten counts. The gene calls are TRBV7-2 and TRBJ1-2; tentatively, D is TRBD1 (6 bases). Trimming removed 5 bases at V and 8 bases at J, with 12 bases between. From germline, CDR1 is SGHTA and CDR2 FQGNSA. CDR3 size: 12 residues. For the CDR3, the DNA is TGTGCCAGCAGCCTCCCAGGGGTCGGCTACACCTTC. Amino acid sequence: CASSLPGVGYTF.

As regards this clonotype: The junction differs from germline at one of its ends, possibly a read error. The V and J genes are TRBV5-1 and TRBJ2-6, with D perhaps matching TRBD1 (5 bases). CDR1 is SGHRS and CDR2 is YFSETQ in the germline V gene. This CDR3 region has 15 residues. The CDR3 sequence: CASSLDGSGASVLTF. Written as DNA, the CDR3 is TGCGCCAGCAGCTTGGACGGCTCTGGGGCCAGCGTCCTGACTTTC.

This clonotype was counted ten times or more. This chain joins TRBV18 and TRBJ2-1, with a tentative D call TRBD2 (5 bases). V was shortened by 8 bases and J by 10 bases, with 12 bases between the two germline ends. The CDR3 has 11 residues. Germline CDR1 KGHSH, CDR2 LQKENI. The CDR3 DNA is TGTGCCAGCGCGCGGGCCTCCGAGCAGTTCTTC. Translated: CASARASEQFF.